This T cell receptor beta chain was recovered during a study of cytotoxic CD8 clonotypes in ibrutinib-treated CLL. Study outcomes and limitations: Contraction or stability on treatment was seen for public clonotypes, which were uncommon. Researchers report that baseline clonality outpaced age-matched healthy donors and tracked circulating CD8+ T-cell counts.

Using immunoSEQ multiplex PCR, the repertoire was profiled, and TCRdb retains in-frame clones only, with some absent. This sample has 43,000 or so clones, with just over 65% found just once. V lost 2 bases to trimming and J lost 4 bases, with 14 bases between them. The CDR3 spans 15 residues. Germline CDR1 and CDR2: LGHNA and YNFKEQ. Details on this clone: Its antigen is not identified.

Specimen: PBMCs, collected after 24 months of ibrutinib treatment. The rearrangement joins TRBV4-2 to TRBJ1-2; D remains unclear. This receptor was taken from a human donor with chronic lymphocytic leukemia. The CDR3 is CASSQRADRVYGYTF. The CDR3, as DNA: TGTGCCAGCAGCCAAAGGGCTGATAGAGTCTATGGCTACACCTTC.